What follows are 9 T cell receptor beta chains derived from one specimen sequenced in a study of control samples from healthy donors and cancer patients. Data came from immunoSEQ multiplex PCR; TCRdb stores just in-frame clones and leaves some out. This table has fewer than 150,000 clones, approximately 90% appearing once. Material for sequencing was blood. Receptors were obtained from a woman aged 18-29 years in good health.

The chain joins TRBV14 to TRBJ1-5; D is uncertain. Germline V lookup: CDR1 SGHDN, CDR2 FVKESK. V lost 2 bases and J lost 3, with 5 bases in between. This CDR3 contains 13 residues. Written as DNA, the CDR3 is TGTGCCAGCAGCCAATTCATCAATCAGCCCCAGCATTTT. Its translation is CASSQFINQPQHF.

The chain employs TRBV30 and TRBJ2-7; D could derive from TRBD1 or TRBD2 (5 bases each). Germline V gives CDR1 GTSNPN, CDR2 SVGIG (reference sequence). There are 14 residues in the CDR3. V lost 4 bases, J lost 1 base, and 14 bases lay in between. CDR3 sequence reads: CAWTRDRTSYEQYF. The CDR3 nucleotides read TGTGCCTGGACTAGGGACCGGACTTCCTACGAGCAGTACTTC.

Of note for this clone: The junction shows a germline mismatch at one end, possibly a read error. The chain has TRBV5-6 and TRBJ2-3; TRBD2 might be the D (6 bases). The CDR3 has 17 amino acids. Germline CDR1 SGHDT, CDR2 YYEEEE. The CDR3 spells CASSLEGGTALTDTQYF. CDR3 coding DNA: TGTGCCAGCAGTTTGGAAGGCGGGACGGCCCTCACAGATACGCAGTATTTT.

V usage is TRBV19 and J usage is TRBJ1-1, with unresolved D. This CDR3 spans 13 amino acids. Germline V gene lookup returns CDR1 LNHDA and CDR2 SQIVND (reference sequence). V shed 5 bases and J shed 0 bases, with 7 bases lying between them. The DNA for the CDR3 is TGTGCCAGTAGTTCCCTAATGAACACTGAAGCTTTCTTT. Its translation is CASSSLMNTEAFF.

The chain recombines TRBV9 with TRBJ1-5; 9 positions match TRBD1. CDR3 length: 17 residues. V shed 2 bases and J 8 bases; nucleotides not matched to a gene: 14. Per the germline V gene, CDR1 is SGDLS and CDR2 is YYNGEE. CDR3 sequence reads: CASSVRDREREKEPQHF. The CDR3, as DNA: TGTGCCAGCAGCGTTAGGGACAGGGAAAGGGAGAAGGAGCCCCAGCATTTT.

The chain couples TRBV3-1 (or the pseudogene TRBV3-2) to TRBJ2-3; 13 bases agree with TRBD2. Germline CDR1 reads LGHDT; CDR2 reads YNNKEL (reference sequence). J gave up 3 bases and V 1 base, and 7 bases lay outside the gene matches. The CDR3 consists of 18 residues. CDR3 loop: CASSQGTGLAGKTDTQYF. The DNA for the CDR3 is TGTGCCAGCAGCCAAGGTACGGGACTAGCGGGAAAAACAGATACGCAGTATTTT.

CDR3 DNA sequence: TGTGCCAGCAGCGTAGGAGGGGCCAGCACAGATACGCAGTATTTT. This translates into CASSVGGASTDTQYF. The chain combines TRBV9 with TRBJ2-3; D may be TRBD1 or TRBD2 (5 bases each). The CDR3 sequence is 15 residues long. Per the germline V gene, CDR1 is SGDLS and CDR2 is YYNGEE. Trimming removed 0 bases from V and 0 bases from J, with 8 bases in between.

The chain is built from TRBV9 and TRBJ2-1, with 7 positions matching TRBD2. CDR3 size: 15 residues. V lost 1 base, J lost 3 bases, and 4 bases stayed unmatched. From germline, CDR1 is SGDLS and CDR2 YYNGEE. This chain's CDR3 is CASSVIAGDYNEQFF. The CDR3 DNA sequence: TGTGCCAGCAGCGTAATTGCGGGAGACTACAATGAGCAGTTCTTC.

The chain combines TRBV5-1 with TRBJ1-1, with D maybe TRBD1 (6 bases). Germline CDR1 and CDR2: SGHRS and YFSETQ. The length of the CDR3 is 14 residues. The V gene lost 4 bases and the J gene lost 7 bases, with 17 bases spanning the gap. CDR3 protein: CASSTRDNNGEAFF. The CDR3 DNA follows: TGCGCCAGCAGCACCCGGGACAACAACGGTGAAGCTTTCTTT.